The 5 T cell receptor beta chains below were found in one sample sequenced in a study of Ad26.COV2.S vaccination and SARS-CoV-2 variants. Here immunoSEQ multiplex PCR was the method, and the copy in TCRdb shows in-frame clones only, minus some. The sample holds about 370,000 clones, approximately 89% seen once. Stated treatment: roughly 19 received Ad26.COV2.S at low or high dose, single or two shots; roughly 5 received placebo; per-sample allocation not given. Sampling occurred on day 63 after the first vaccine or placebo injection. The sequences come from peripheral blood, collected in a trial of Ad26.COV2.S vaccine versus placebo. The receptors originated from a person aged 18-60 years who received the Ad26.COV2.S COVID-19 vaccine or a placebo.

CDR3 nucleotide sequence: TGTGCCAGCAGTCCCCCTCACCGGCAGAGGGGTGAAGCTTTCTTT. This gives the protein CASSPPHRQRGEAFF. V and J are TRBV14 and TRBJ1-1, with TRBD1 as a possible D gene (5 bases). The ends were cut back, 6 bases at V and 7 bases at J, with 21 bases in the middle. Germline V gene sequence: CDR1 SGHDN, CDR2 FVKESK. The CDR3 has 15 residues. The variable domain in full, with the rest retrieved from reference TRBV14 and TRBJ1-1, is EAGVTQFPSHSVIEKGQTVTLRCDPISGHDNLYWYRRVMGKEIKFLLHFVKESKQDESGMPNNRFLAERTGGTYSTLKVQPAELEDSGVYFCASSPPHRQRGEAFFGQGTRLTVV.

This clone was observed once. V usage is TRBV6-2 or TRBV6-3 and J usage is TRBJ1-3, with 7 bases aligning to TRBD1. Germline V gene sequence: CDR1 MNHEY, CDR2 SVGEGT. Unmatched junction bases numbered 4, after V lost 2 bases and J lost 0 bases. This CDR3 region has 16 residues. CDR3 nucleotides: TGTGCCAGCAGTTACCAACGGACAGGCTCTGGAAACACCATATATTTT. Its translation: CASSYQRTGSGNTIYF.

This clone showed up just a few times. This chain uses TRBV7-2 with TRBJ1-5; tentatively, D is TRBD1 (5 bases). The CDR3 totals 14 residues. The germline V and J ends were trimmed by 1 base and 6 bases, with 10 bases remaining between them. Germline lookup yields CDR1 SGHTA and CDR2 FQGNSA. DNA for the CDR3: TGTGCCAGCAGCTTAGTAGCGGGGACTCAGCCCCAGCATTTT. Protein: CASSLVAGTQPQHF.

The chain couples TRBV7-3 to TRBJ2-5; TRBD1 aligns across 11 bases. This CDR3 has 15 residues. V was pared by 3 bases and J by 0 bases, with 0 bases of the junction left unmatched. Germline values: CDR1 SGHTA, CDR2 FQGTGA. CDR3 in amino acids: CASSLGQGDQETQYF. CDR3 sequence (DNA): TGTGCCAGCAGCTTGGGACAGGGGGACCAAGAGACCCAGTACTTC.

There are a few counts of this clone. The J gene is TRBJ2-7, the V gene TRBV28; D is undetermined. V gave up 1 base and J gave up 3 bases, with 4 bases separating them. The germline V gene encodes CDR1 MDHEN and CDR2 SYDVKM. This CDR3 is built from 12 residues. The CDR3 DNA sequence: TGTGCCAGCAGTTTATTCTTCTACGAGCAGTACTTC. Translation: CASSLFFYEQYF.